Below are 23 T cell receptor beta chains sequenced from a single sample in a study of T cells in Graves' hyperthyroidism and ophthalmopathy (dated by TCRdb to about 2019). To prepare the library, multiplex PCR was applied. Reads for this sample came from an Illumina HiSeq 2000. The TCR beta CDR3 regions were amplified from RNA transcripts. The first round of RT-PCR for the TCR CDR3 was performed with the HTBI primer set and the Qiagen OneStep RT-PCR kit. In TCRdb, the public reads were trimmed at Q25 with fastp and aligned with MiXCR, with productive beta chains retained. Entries are consolidated by CDR3 protein sequence, retaining the most common genes and DNA. Counted in this sample were approximately 500,000 distinct CDR3 sequences; roughly 46% of them appeared once. The ten largest make up approximately 8.4% of the sample. Material: peripheral blood or thyroid tissue (not recorded which). The receptors originated from a woman younger than 35 with Graves' hyperthyroidism.

This clonotype was seen a handful of times. V is TRBV20-1 and J is TRBJ2-2; 8 nucleotides match TRBD1. Germline assignment: CDR1 DFQATT and CDR2 SNEGSKA (reference sequence). Germline trimming cut 3 bases from V and 6 bases from J; bases unmatched to any gene: 3. The CDR3 is made up of 13 amino acids. The DNA of the CDR3 is TGCAGTGCTAGGGACAGGGTAGCCGGGGAGCTGTTTTTT. This gives the protein CSARDRVAGELFF.

V is TRBV29-1 and J is TRBJ1-3, with D possibly TRBD1 on 5 matching bases. There are 13 residues in the CDR3. CDR1 and CDR2 (germline): SQVTM, ANQGSEA. With 7 bases removed from V and 0 bases from J, the gap between germline ends came to 10 bases. The CDR3 loop is CSDRQNSGNTIYF. The CDR3 bases are TGCAGCGACCGACAGAACTCTGGAAACACCATATATTTT. Variable domain in full (rest from reference TRBV29-1 and TRBJ1-3): SAVISQKPSRDICQRGTSLTIQCQVDSQVTMMFWYRQQPGQSLTLIATANQGSEATYESGFVIDKFPISRPNLTFSTLTVSNMSPEDSSIYLCSDRQNSGNTIYFGEGSWLTVV.

This clonotype was seen a few times. The CDR3 spells CASSPAVTSGQQYF. The DNA of the CDR3 is TGTGCCAGCTCACCTGCCGTCACTAGCGGGCAGCAGTACTTC. The chain has TRBV18 and TRBJ2-7, with 9 bases fitting TRBD2. This CDR3 is built from 14 residues. With V trimmed by 3 bases and J by 8 bases, 8 bases remained unmatched. Germline values: CDR1 KGHSH, CDR2 LQKENI.

This clonotype came up many times. The CDR3 region has the DNA TGTGCCAGTAGTATCGCGGGTACATATGGCTACACCTTC. This codes for CASSIAGTYGYTF. The chain recombines TRBV19 with TRBJ1-2; D call uncertain. The V end was cut by 3 bases, the J end by 5 bases, with 10 bases between. CDR3 length: 13 residues. Per the germline V gene, CDR1 is LNHDA and CDR2 is SQIVND (reference sequence).

The chain uses TRBV20-1 and TRBJ2-1, with TRBD2 matching 10 bases. V lost 5 bases, J lost 1 base, and 2 bases stayed unmatched. CDR1 and CDR2 (germline): DFQATT, SNEGSKA (reference sequence). The CDR3 is made up of 14 amino acids. In DNA, the CDR3 is TGCAGTGCTGTACTAGCGGGGTCCTACAATGAGCAGTTCTTC. Encoded protein: CSAVLAGSYNEQFF.

The rearrangement links TRBV29-1 to TRBJ2-1; 8 bases match TRBD2. Germline V CDR1 and CDR2: SQVTM, ANQGSEA. CDR3 size: 15 residues. V lost 3 bases and J lost 2; bases outside the gene matches: 6. The CDR3 sequence: CSVEGTSGAYNEQFF. The CDR3 DNA reads TGCAGCGTTGAGGGGACTAGTGGGGCCTACAATGAGCAGTTCTTC.

In this sample, this clonotype turned up many times. CDR3 sequence reads: CSVEEGGNQPQHF. The CDR3, as DNA: TGCAGCGTTGAAGAGGGTGGCAATCAGCCCCAGCATTTT. J is TRBJ1-5 and V is TRBV29-1, with D hard to call. V dropped 0 bases and J dropped 2 bases, with 5 bases sitting between them. CDR1 and CDR2 from the germline V gene are SQVTM and ANQGSEA. The CDR3 consists of 13 residues.

The chain recombines TRBV20-1 with TRBJ2-7; 9 bases are a match to TRBD2. The V gene end was trimmed by 3 bases and the J gene end by 5 bases; junction bases not matched to a gene: 8. Germline V lookup: CDR1 DFQATT, CDR2 SNEGSKA (reference sequence). The CDR3 covers 14 residues. The CDR3, as DNA: TGCAGTGCTAGTAGCGGGAGAGGCGCCCACGAGCAGTACTTC. Translation: CSASSGRGAHEQYF.

The chain employs TRBV7-2 and TRBJ2-6, with D possibly TRBD1 on 6 matching bases. V lost 5 bases and J lost 3, with 14 bases in between. The CDR3 is 16 residues long. Germline CDR1 is SGHTA and CDR2 is FQGNSA. The CDR3 spells CASSRDTNYGANVLTF. The CDR3 bases are TGTGCCAGCAGCCGGGACACTAACTATGGGGCCAACGTCCTGACTTTC.

Ten or more counts support this clonotype. V usage is TRBV18 and J usage is TRBJ1-1; D is unclear. Germline V gives CDR1 KGHSH, CDR2 LQKENI. The length of the CDR3 is 13 residues. The V and J ends lost 0 bases and 4 bases respectively, with 6 bases between them. The CDR3 DNA reads TGTGCCAGCTCACCACCGGCGGCCACTGAAGCTTTCTTT. This codes for CASSPPAATEAFF. The full variable domain, its missing parts supplied by reference TRBV18 and TRBJ1-1, is NAGVMQNPRHLVRRRGQEARLRCSPMKGHSHVYWYRQLPEEGLKFMVYLQKENIIDESGMPKERFSAEFPKEGPSILRIQQVVRGDSAAYFCASSPPAATEAFFGQGTRLTVV.

This clonotype has more than one count but fewer than ten. The chain combines TRBV18 with TRBJ2-7; no definite D call. Per germline, CDR1 KGHSH and CDR2 LQKENI. The CDR3 is made up of 12 amino acids. The ends were cut back, 5 bases at V and 7 bases at J, with 12 bases in the middle. As DNA, the CDR3 is TGTGCCAGCTCAGCGCGAGCTGGTGAGCAGTACTTC. Protein sequence: CASSARAGEQYF.

This clonotype was observed many times. CDR3: CASSLGQDREKLFF. The CDR3 bases are TGCGCCAGCAGCTTAGGACAGGATCGGGAAAAACTGTTTTTT. J is TRBJ1-4 and V is TRBV5-1; the match to TRBD1 covers 7 bases. Trimming removed 2 bases from V and 8 bases from J; junction bases left unmatched: 6. Germline values: CDR1 SGHRS, CDR2 YFSETQ. The CDR3 is 14 residues long.

This clonotype was counted ten times or more. The chain links TRBV4-2 to TRBJ2-5, with 8 positions matching TRBD2. The CDR3 runs 17 residues. CDR1 LGHNA and CDR2 YNFKEQ come from the germline V gene. V gave up 0 bases and J gave up 2 bases; unmatched junction bases: 8. The DNA of the CDR3 is TGTGCCAGCAGCCAAGATAACAGCGGGAGTCAACAAGAGACCCAGTACTTC. This codes for CASSQDNSGSQQETQYF.

This sequence joins TRBV7-9 and TRBJ2-7; D tentatively reads TRBD1 or TRBD2 (6 bases each). The germline V gene encodes CDR1 SEHNR and CDR2 FQNEAQ (reference sequence). Trimming took 1 base from V and 9 from J, leaving 16 bases between them. The CDR3 extends over 14 amino acids. The CDR3 is CASSLGGGGTGQYF. The DNA of the CDR3 is TGTGCCAGCAGCTTAGGAGGAGGGGGGACGGGGCAGTACTTC.

This chain uses TRBV29-1 with TRBJ2-3, with TRBD1 matching 7 bases. The V segment lost 2 bases and the J segment 3 bases; nucleotides outside the gene matches: 8. The CDR3 runs to 15 residues. Germline V gene data show CDR1 as SQVTM and CDR2 as ANQGSEA. CDR3 sequence reads: CSVESGTVETDTQYF. Written as DNA, the CDR3 is TGCAGCGTTGAATCTGGGACAGTAGAAACAGATACGCAGTATTTT.

As concerns this clonotype: The germline gene is not matched at one end of the junction; a read error may be the cause. This chain uses TRBV7-9 with TRBJ1-2; 10 nucleotides align to TRBD1. Germline V gene sequence: CDR1 SEHNR, CDR2 FQNEAQ (reference sequence). CDR3 length: 14 residues. The CDR3 loop reads CANSSGQGGYGYTF. The CDR3 region has the DNA TGTGCCAACAGCTCAGGACAGGGGGGCTATGGCTACACCTTC.

The chain recombines TRBV2 with TRBJ1-2; D ambiguous. The CDR3 consists of 13 residues. The V end was cut by 4 bases, the J end by 4 bases, with 10 bases between. Germline CDR1 reads SNHLY; CDR2 reads FYNNEI. The CDR3 region has the DNA TGTGCCAGCAGTGTCCTAGCGGGCTATGGCTACACCTTC. It is translated as CASSVLAGYGYTF.

The table lists this clonotype with many counts. The gene calls are TRBV5-1 and TRBJ1-1; D uncertain. The CDR3 spans 14 residues. Germline-derived CDR1 and CDR2 are SGHRS and YFSETQ. Trimming removed 0 bases from V and 10 bases from J, with 16 bases in between. CDR3 bases: TGCGCCAGCAGCTTGGAACGGGTGGGAATGGGAGCTTTCTTT. Encoded protein: CASSLERVGMGAFF.

Notes on this clonotype: A read error is possible here, since a much larger clone lies one base away. The chain recombines TRBV5-5 with TRBJ2-7; the D gene is possibly TRBD1 (8 bases). CDR1 is SGHKS, CDR2 YYEKEE, per germline (reference sequence). The CDR3 runs to 13 residues. CDR3 amino acids: CASGVDREGEQYF. The CDR3 nucleotides are TGCGCCAGCGGCGTGGACAGGGAGGGCGAGCAGTACTTC. Drawing the rest from reference TRBV5-5 and TRBJ2-7, the complete variable domain is DAGVTQSPTHLIKTRGQQVTLRCSPISGHKSVSWYQQVLGQGPQFIFQYYEKEERGRGNFPDRFSARQFPNYSSELNVNALLLGDSALYLCASGVDREGEQYFGPGTRLTVT.

This clonotype was detected ten times or more. This chain joins TRBV20-1 and TRBJ1-4; D unclear. Trimming stripped 3 bases from V and 7 bases from J, with 9 bases between. Germline-derived CDR1 and CDR2 are DFQATT and SNEGSKA (reference sequence). The CDR3 contains 12 residues. The CDR3 nucleotides are TGCAGTGCTAGTGATTGGAGTGAAAAACTGTTTTTT. Its protein is CSASDWSEKLFF.

This chain joins TRBV5-1 and TRBJ1-1; TRBD1 agrees at 8 bases. Germline V gene sequence: CDR1 SGHRS, CDR2 YFSETQ. The CDR3 spans 15 residues. After removal of 2 bases from V and 1 base from J, the junction contained 4 bases not matched to a gene. The CDR3 loop reads CASSFQGAGNTEAFF. DNA of the CDR3: TGCGCCAGCAGCTTCCAGGGGGCGGGGAACACTGAAGCTTTCTTT.

This clonotype was seen repeatedly, ten times or more. CDR3 nucleotide sequence: TGTGCCAGCAGTTTCGAAGGCGGACGTAGCAATCAGCCCCAGCATTTT. Its protein is CASSFEGGRSNQPQHF. The V gene is TRBV12-3 or TRBV12-4, the J gene TRBJ1-5, with D uncertain. Trimming removed 3 bases from V and 0 bases from J, with 12 bases in between. CDR3 length: 16 residues.

This chain connects TRBV7-9 to TRBJ1-1, with D uncertain. Germline CDR1 is SEHNR and CDR2 is FQNEAQ (reference sequence). The CDR3 length is 14 residues. Trimming stripped 4 bases from V and 0 bases from J, with 9 bases between. The CDR3: CASSSEDLNTEAFF. CDR3 coding DNA: TGTGCCAGCAGCTCAGAGGACCTGAACACTGAAGCTTTCTTT.